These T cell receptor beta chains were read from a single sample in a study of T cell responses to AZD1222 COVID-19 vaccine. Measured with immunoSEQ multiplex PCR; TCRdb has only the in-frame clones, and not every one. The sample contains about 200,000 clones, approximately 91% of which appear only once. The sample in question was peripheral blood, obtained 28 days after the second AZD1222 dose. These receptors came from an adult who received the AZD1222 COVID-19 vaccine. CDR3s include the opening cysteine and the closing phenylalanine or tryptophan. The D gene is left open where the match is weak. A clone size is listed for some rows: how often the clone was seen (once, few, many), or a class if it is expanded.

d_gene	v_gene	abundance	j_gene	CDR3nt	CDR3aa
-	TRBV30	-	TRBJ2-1	TGTGCCTGGAGTGTGATGGGAGTAGAGCAGTTCTTC	CAWSVMGVEQFF
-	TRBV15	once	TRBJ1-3	TGTGCCACCAGCAGAGATCGGCCAGCTGGAAACACCATATATTTT	CATSRDRPAGNTIYF
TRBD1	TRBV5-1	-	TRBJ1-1	TGCGCCAGCAGCCTCACAGGGGATACAAACACTGAAGCTTTCTTT	CASSLTGDTNTEAFF
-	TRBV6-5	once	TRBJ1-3	TGTGCCAGCAGGGGACGATCAAGTGGAAACACCATATATTTT	CASRGRSSGNTIYF
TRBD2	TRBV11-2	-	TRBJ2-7	TGTGCCAGCAGCTTAGAAAGACTAGCGGGGTACTACGAGCAGTACTTC	CASSLERLAGYYEQYF
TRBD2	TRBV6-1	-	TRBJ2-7	TGTGCCAGCAGTGAAAATGCGGGAGGGGTCTCCGAGCAGTACTTC	CASSENAGGVSEQYF
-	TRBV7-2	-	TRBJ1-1	TGTGCCAGCATCAGCATGCGGGGGAACACTGAAGCTTTCTTT	CASISMRGNTEAFF
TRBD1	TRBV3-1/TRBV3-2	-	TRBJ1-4	TGTGCCAGCAGCCATGGTTACAGGGGGCGAAGAATTGAAAAACTGTTTTTT	CASSHGYRGRRIEKLFF
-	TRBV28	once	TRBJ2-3	TGTGCCAGCAGTTTAGGGGGGGCCGATACGCAGTATTTT	CASSLGGADTQYF
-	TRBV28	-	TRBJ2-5	TGTGCCAGCAGTTTACTCTCCGGGAGCGAAGAGACCCAGTACTTC	CASSLLSGSEETQYF
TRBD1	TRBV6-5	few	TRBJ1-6	TGTGCCAGCAGTTATTCCGGGACAGCAATTTCACCCCTCCACTTT	CASSYSGTAISPLHF
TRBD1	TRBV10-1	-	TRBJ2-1	TGCGCCAGCAGTGAGTCGAATCCGACAGGGGGAAATGAGCAGTTCTTC	CASSESNPTGGNEQFF
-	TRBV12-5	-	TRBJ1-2	TGTGCTAGTGGTTTGGCCGGGTTCGGTGGCTACACCTTC	CASGLAGFGGYTF
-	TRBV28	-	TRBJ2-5	TGTGCCAGCACCGTTCAAGAGACCCAGTACTTC	CASTVQETQYF
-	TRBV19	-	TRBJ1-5	TGTGCCAGTAGGGGAGAAAACTATCAGCCCCAGCATTTT	CASRGENYQPQHF
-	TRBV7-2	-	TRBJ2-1	TGTGCCAGCAGCTCGGAGCCGACCTACAATGAGCAGTTCTTC	CASSSEPTYNEQFF